The 12 T cell receptor beta chains reported below all come from one sample, sequenced in a study of T cell responses to AZD1222 COVID-19 vaccine. Some clones are missing from TCRdb's copy, which holds only in-frame ones; the method was immunoSEQ multiplex PCR. The table lists 65,000 to 100,000 clones, 88% of them singletons, with less than 9% in the top ten. Source: peripheral blood, taken 28 days after the second AZD1222 dose. Every receptor here comes from an adult who received the AZD1222 COVID-19 vaccine.

This clone was picked up a small number of times. The chain recombines TRBV7-3 with TRBJ1-1; maybe TRBD1 (6 bases). CDR1 SGHTA and CDR2 FQGTGA come from the germline V gene. CDR3 length: 14 residues. V lost 0 bases and J 4 bases, leaving 9 bases between the germline ends. The CDR3 is CASSLTAGVTEAFF. DNA for the CDR3: TGTGCCAGCAGCTTAACCGCAGGGGTCACTGAAGCTTTCTTT.

The gene calls are TRBV18 and TRBJ1-5; perhaps TRBD1 as D (5 bases). The CDR3 has 17 residues. Trimming cost V 1 base and J 7 bases, with 20 bases left between them. The V gene's germline CDR1 is KGHSH and CDR2 LQKENI. DNA for the CDR3: TGTGCCAGCTCACCACGGGGCCCAGGGAGGTTCGAGCAGCCCCAGCATTTT. Its protein product is CASSPRGPGRFEQPQHF.

This rearrangement joins TRBV5-1 to TRBJ2-7; 7 bases match TRBD2. After removal of 3 bases from V and 5 bases from J, the junction contained 14 bases not matched to a gene. Germline-derived CDR1 and CDR2 are SGHRS and YFSETQ. The CDR3 has 16 amino acids. The CDR3 DNA sequence: TGCGCCAGCAGCTCCTGGGCGGCGGCGGGGGAGGACGAGCAGTACTTC. This sequence encodes CASSSWAAAGEDEQYF.

This rearrangement joins TRBV7-6 to TRBJ2-7, with D possibly matching TRBD1 (6 bases). Trimming took 2 bases from V and 1 from J, leaving 12 bases between them. The CDR3 has 15 amino acids. In germline, CDR1 is SGHVS, CDR2 FNYEAQ. The CDR3 coding sequence is TGTGCCAGCAGCTTAAAGGGGGTTCCGTCCTACGAGCAGTACTTC. It specifies CASSLKGVPSYEQYF. The full variable domain, with the rest looked up from reference TRBV7-6 and TRBJ2-7, is GAGVSQSPRYKVTKRGQDVALRCDPISGHVSLYWYRQALGQGPEFLTYFNYEAQQDKSGLPNDRFSAERPEGSISTLTIQRTEQRDSAMYRCASSLKGVPSYEQYFGPGTRLTVT.

V is TRBV7-2 and J is TRBJ2-3; D is undetermined. Germline V CDR1 and CDR2: SGHTA, FQGNSA. V was cut by 5 bases and J by 1 base, with 13 bases left in between. The CDR3 contains 15 residues. This CDR3 is CASSPSGSGTDTQYF. The CDR3 DNA reads as TGTGCCAGCAGCCCATCCGGGTCGGGCACAGATACGCAGTATTTT.

The chain joins TRBV4-2 to TRBJ2-3, with 8 bases lining up with TRBD2. After removal of 3 bases from V and 2 bases from J, the junction contained 10 bases not matched to a gene. Per the germline V gene, CDR1 is LGHNA and CDR2 is YNFKEQ. This CDR3 has 17 residues. The CDR3 DNA follows: TGTGCCAGCAGCCATCCTAGCGGGCTTTCTAACACAGATACGCAGTATTTT. Protein: CASSHPSGLSNTDTQYF.

The chain combines TRBV12-5 with TRBJ1-5; the D is unclear. From germline, CDR1 is LGHNT and CDR2 FRNRAP. The CDR3 length is 15 residues. The V end lost 1 base, the J end lost 5 bases, and 12 bases lay between the germline ends. As DNA, the CDR3 is TGTGCTAGTGGTTTGGAGCCGACACCAGATCAGCCCCAGCATTTT. Residues: CASGLEPTPDQPQHF.

The V gene is TRBV7-6, the J gene TRBJ2-7; possibly TRBD2 for D (6 bases). Germline V gene sequence: CDR1 SGHVS, CDR2 FNYEAQ. V dropped 3 bases and J dropped 1 base, with 13 bases sitting between them. The CDR3 runs to 15 residues. CDR3: CASSLGLGRSYEQYF. The CDR3, as DNA: TGTGCCAGCAGCTTGGGGCTAGGGAGGTCCTACGAGCAGTACTTC. The entire variable domain, with the rest obtained from reference TRBV7-6 and TRBJ2-7, is as follows: GAGVSQSPRYKVTKRGQDVALRCDPISGHVSLYWYRQALGQGPEFLTYFNYEAQQDKSGLPNDRFSAERPEGSISTLTIQRTEQRDSAMYRCASSLGLGRSYEQYFGPGTRLTVT.

Written as DNA, the CDR3 is TGCAGTGCTAGAGACAATGAAGCTTTCTTT. Its protein is CSARDNEAFF. V usage is TRBV20-1 and J usage is TRBJ1-1; no reliable D call. The CDR3 runs to 10 residues. Trimming shortened V by 0 bases and J by 7 bases, and 3 bases separated the two germline ends. The germline gives CDR1 DFQATT, CDR2 SNEGSKA (reference sequence).

The rearrangement links TRBV6-2 or TRBV6-3 to TRBJ2-5; a weak D match, TRBD2 (5 bases). The germline V gene has CDR1 MNHEY and CDR2 SVGEGT. Trimming pared 0 bases from V and 1 base from J, leaving 9 bases between. The CDR3 runs 15 residues. This CDR3 is CASSYSKAAQETQYF. The CDR3 nucleotides are TGTGCCAGCAGTTACTCGAAAGCGGCCCAAGAGACCCAGTACTTC.

The CDR3 reads CASKKGQGETEAFF. CDR3 bases: TGTGCCAGTAAAAAAGGACAGGGGGAAACTGAAGCTTTCTTT. The chain joins TRBV19 to TRBJ1-1; 10 bases align to TRBD1. The CDR3 is made up of 14 amino acids. Germline loops: CDR1 LNHDA, CDR2 SQIVND (reference sequence). The V and J ends lost 7 bases and 5 bases, in that order; junction bases with no gene match: 7.

This chain uses TRBV6-5 with TRBJ1-4, with 9 bases that match TRBD1. Unmatched junction bases numbered 2, after V lost 4 bases and J lost 5 bases. CDR1 and CDR2 from the germline V gene are MNHEY and SVGAGI. This CDR3 spans 14 amino acids. The CDR3 region has the DNA TGTGCCAGCAGTTCGGGGACAGGGAATGAAAAACTGTTTTTT. It is translated as CASSSGTGNEKLFF.